This TCR beta chain originates from a study of breast tumors, draining lymph nodes, adjacent tissues (dated by TCRdb to 2015 to 2016). About the investigation overall: The study compared TCR beta repertoires across tumor, adjacent nontumor tissue and axillary lymph nodes from breast cancer patients. The study aimed to assess the relationships and possible T-cell exchange between tumor, surrounding tissue and draining lymph node repertoires in human breast cancer.

Cut back by 9 bases and 5 bases, the V and J ends lie 20 bases apart. The CDR3 measures 14 amino acids from cysteine to phenylalanine. Just the 42-base CDR3 DNA is kept, in frame starting at base 1. The CDR1 and CDR2 encoded by the germline V gene are SGHTA and FQGNSA. This clonotype was counted between two and nine times. Its recognized antigen is unknown. No much larger clone is present one base from it, and per-base qualities are unavailable. Lymph node samples were obtained from the axillary draining lymph nodes of breast cancer patients. Data came from an Illumina HiSeq 2000. Multiplex PCR amplification was used to generate the TCR beta chain libraries. High-throughput sequencing was used to analyze the amplified TCR beta chain products. TCRdb ran its own pipeline on the public reads, namely fastp trimming at Q25 and MiXCR clone calling, and kept in-frame beta chains. Rows with a matching CDR3 protein are joined into one entry that keeps the most common DNA and genes. The sample data list 130,000 or so distinct CDR3 sequences, and about 20% of these were observed just once. Roughly 2.5% of the sample is in the top ten clones.

The paper as a whole reports these results and caveats: The data were judged consistent with most tumor T cells deriving from the lymph node and then expanding within tumor tissue. The conclusion that tumor T cells originate in lymph nodes was presented as consistent with a hypothesis rather than as directly demonstrated. Tumor T-cell repertoires showed less diversity than lymph node repertoires and more diversity than nontumor tissue repertoires, and tumor T-cell repertoires showed preferential V and J gene usage. Tumor and nontumor tissue repertoires were significantly more similar in luminal-like than in basal-like breast cancer.

The origin of this receptor is a female donor with breast cancer. Some clones in this sample may be carry-over from other donors' samples. Rearrangement joined TRBV7-2 to TRBJ2-7; tentative D gene TRBD2, with 7 bases matching. The sequenced sample was axillary lymph node tissue. CDR3 sequence: CASVGGGPLNEQYF. The DNA is TGTGCCAGTGTAGGGGGAGGGCCTTTGAACGAGCAGTACTTC.